One and the same sample provided the 28 T cell receptor beta chains below, sequenced in a study of blood T cells in healthy people across ages. The authors ran a second PCR of roughly 7 to 11 cycles using a sample-barcoded 5' primer and a J-beta primer mix. TCRdb re-analysed the 5' RACE reads in MiXCR, keeping a single row per CDR3 protein. The sample carries more than 600,000 distinct CDR3 sequences, 20% to 30% recorded once. The same sample was also studied in work on T cells of mothers and their children.

The sample was blood. The origin of the receptors is a boy younger than 18 in good health.

This clonotype was detected ten times or more. The gene calls are TRBV9 and TRBJ2-7; TRBD2 might be the D (5 bases). Germline-derived CDR1 and CDR2 are SGDLS and YYNGEE. There are 14 residues in the CDR3. V gave up 3 bases and J gave up 5 bases, with 15 bases separating them. The CDR3 spells CASSGPGEADEQYF. As DNA, the CDR3 is TGTGCCAGCAGCGGGCCCGGGGAAGCGGACGAGCAGTACTTC.

This clonotype was seen a few times. This sequence joins TRBV7-2 and TRBJ2-3; D may be TRBD2 (5 bases). Germline V gene lookup returns CDR1 SGHTA and CDR2 FQGNSA. Trimming cost V 5 bases and J 1 base, with 10 bases left between them. The CDR3 extends over 14 amino acids. The CDR3 DNA reads as TGTGCCAGCAGCACCGGGATCGGCACAGATACGCAGTATTTT. As protein: CASSTGIGTDTQYF. Looking up the rest from reference TRBV7-2 and TRBJ2-3 gives the full variable domain: GAGVSQSPSNKVTEKGKDVELRCDPISGHTALYWYRQSLGQGLEFLIYFQGNSAPDKSGLPSDRFSAERTGGSVSTLTIQRTQQEDSAVYLCASSTGIGTDTQYFGPGTRLTVL.

There are a few counts of this clonotype. The CDR3 protein is CASSETQGNTEAFF. In DNA form, the CDR3 reads TGTGCCAGCAGCGAGACACAGGGTAACACTGAAGCTTTCTTT. The V and J genes are TRBV12-3 or TRBV12-4 and TRBJ1-1; TRBD1 might be the D (6 bases). Trimming took off 6 bases at V and 2 bases at J, with 13 bases between the two ends. The CDR3 totals 14 residues.

V is TRBV10-3 and J is TRBJ2-3; D is unclear. CDR1 is ENHRY, CDR2 SYGVKD, per germline. The CDR3 runs to 16 residues. V lost 2 bases to trimming and J lost 0 bases, with 12 bases between them. CDR3 loop: CAISEGLGPSTDTQYF. CDR3 bases: TGTGCCATCAGTGAGGGGCTAGGCCCGAGCACAGATACGCAGTATTTT.

V and J are TRBV7-9 and TRBJ2-2; 13 nucleotides line up with TRBD2. V gave up 6 bases and J gave up 0 bases; unmatched junction bases: 4. This CDR3 spans 17 amino acids. CDR1 is SEHNR, CDR2 FQNEAQ, per germline (reference sequence). CDR3 coding DNA: TGTGCCAGCAGAAAGGGACTAGCGGGGTCGAACACCGGGGAGCTGTTTTTT. Translated, it gives CASRKGLAGSNTGELFF.

The rearrangement joins TRBV12-3 or TRBV12-4 to TRBJ2-5, with D hard to call. The closer fit of TRBJ2-7 to the DNA end suggests the J call may be wrong. The CDR3 has 14 amino acids. The CDR3 sequence: CASSFGPRPYEQYF. In nucleotides, the CDR3 is TGTGCCAGCAGTTTTGGACCGCGGCCTTACGAGCAGTACTTC.

This sequence joins TRBV15 and TRBJ2-3; TRBD2 matches 7 bases. CDR3 length: 15 amino acids. CDR1 is LNHNV, CDR2 YYDKDF, per germline (reference sequence). J was trimmed by 0 bases and V by 3 bases; bases with no gene match: 3. The CDR3: CATSRDGGSTDTQYF. The CDR3 nucleotides are TGTGCCACCAGCAGGGACGGGGGGAGCACAGATACGCAGTATTTT.

This clonotype was seen at least ten times. V is TRBV9 and J is TRBJ1-4; tentative D call: TRBD1 (5 bases). The CDR3 loop spans 15 amino acids. The V and J ends lost 4 bases and 8 bases respectively, with 18 bases between them. Germline CDR1 SGDLS, CDR2 YYNGEE. Here the CDR3 reads CASSPSGRVGEKLFF. The DNA of the CDR3 is TGTGCCAGCAGCCCAAGCGGCAGGGTCGGCGAAAAACTGTTTTTT.

The J gene is TRBJ1-4, the V gene TRBV19; D is uncertain. CDR1 LNHDA and CDR2 SQIVND come from the germline V gene (reference sequence). This CDR3 comprises 11 residues. Trimming cost V 4 bases and J 12 bases, with 9 bases left between them. CDR3: CASSNTIQLFF. In DNA, the CDR3 is TGTGCCAGTAGTAATACTATACAACTGTTTTTT.

This sequence joins TRBV7-3 and TRBJ2-3, with D unclear. The CDR3 has 16 amino acids. V dropped 5 bases and J dropped 1 base, with 16 bases sitting between them. Germline CDR1 reads SGHTA; CDR2 reads FQGTGA. Written as DNA, the CDR3 is TGTGCCAGCAGCGCGATAGGCCTTCCGGGCACAGATACGCAGTATTTT. Protein product: CASSAIGLPGTDTQYF. The full variable domain, in which reference TRBV7-3 and TRBJ2-3 provide the parts outside the CDR3, is GAGVSQTPSNKVTEKGKYVELRCDPISGHTALYWYRQSLGQGPEFLIYFQGTGAADDSGLPNDRFFAVRPEGSVSTLKIQRTERGDSAVYLCASSAIGLPGTDTQYFGPGTRLTVL.

The chain links TRBV7-2 to TRBJ2-2; D possibly corresponds to TRBD2 (7 bases). Germline V gene data show CDR1 as SGHTA and CDR2 as FQGNSA. The CDR3 contains 15 residues. Trimming removed 0 bases at V and 11 bases at J, with 16 bases between. CDR3 DNA: TGTGCCAGCAGCTTAGCGACAAGGGGGGGACGAGAGCTGTTTTTT. Translated: CASSLATRGGRELFF.

This clonotype was seen just once. The V and J genes are TRBV4-2 and TRBJ2-5; possibly TRBD2 for D (5 bases). This CDR3 has 14 amino acids. V gave up 0 bases and J gave up 3 bases, with 8 bases separating them. CDR1 and CDR2 (germline): LGHNA, YNFKEQ. The CDR3 reads CASSQEREEETQYF. The CDR3 nucleotides read TGTGCCAGCAGCCAAGAACGGGAAGAAGAGACCCAGTACTTC.

This clonotype came up many times. This chain uses TRBV12-3 or TRBV12-4 with TRBJ2-3; 12 bases are a match to TRBD2. V lost 6 bases and J lost 5; bases outside the gene matches: 3. This CDR3 contains 14 residues. The CDR3 region is CASRPLAGGDTQYF. CDR3 DNA sequence: TGTGCCAGCAGGCCACTAGCGGGGGGAGATACGCAGTATTTT.

A few counts support this clonotype. This chain uses TRBV7-2 with TRBJ2-5, with 7 nucleotides matching TRBD2. V gave up 4 bases and J gave up 3 bases; unmatched junction bases: 5. Germline CDR1 reads SGHTA; CDR2 reads FQGNSA. The CDR3 extends over 14 amino acids. CDR3 region: CASSSGGVEETQYF. CDR3 nucleotide sequence: TGTGCCAGCAGCTCGGGGGGAGTGGAAGAGACCCAGTACTTC.

The chain recombines TRBV12-3 or TRBV12-4 with TRBJ1-4; D is unresolved. V shed 5 bases and J shed 4 bases, with 5 bases lying between them. The CDR3 sequence is 12 residues long. The CDR3, as DNA: TGTGCCAGCAGTCCATTTAATGAAAAACTGTTTTTT. Its translation is CASSPFNEKLFF.

This clonotype was counted between two and nine times. This chain links TRBV6-5 with TRBJ2-7; D may match TRBD1 or TRBD2 (5 bases each). V dropped 4 bases and J dropped 6 bases, with 22 bases sitting between them. The CDR3 runs to 16 residues. Germline CDR1 reads MNHEY; CDR2 reads SVGAGI. CDR3 loop: CASSFRPGQGGGEQYF. The CDR3 coding sequence is TGTGCCAGCAGTTTTCGGCCCGGTCAGGGTGGAGGCGAGCAGTACTTC.

This clonotype was detected a few times. This chain joins TRBV12-3 or TRBV12-4 and TRBJ2-5, with 8 positions matching TRBD1. The CDR3 spans 13 residues. V dropped 3 bases and J dropped 5; count of bases not matched to a gene: 2. The CDR3, as DNA: TGTGCCAGCAGTTTCAGGGGGCACGAGACCCAGTACTTC. Amino acids: CASSFRGHETQYF.

This clonotype was observed a handful of times. The gene calls are TRBV14 and TRBJ2-2; TRBD2 matches at 11 bases. The germline V gene has CDR1 SGHDN and CDR2 FVKESK. The CDR3 has 16 residues. The V and J ends lost 6 bases and 4 bases, in that order; junction bases with no gene match: 7. The CDR3 DNA reads TGTGCCAGCAGGTCACTAGCGGGGGACGGCACCGGGGAGCTGTTTTTT. This translates into CASRSLAGDGTGELFF. The variable domain in full, with the rest retrieved from reference TRBV14 and TRBJ2-2, is EAGVTQFPSHSVIEKGQTVTLRCDPISGHDNLYWYRRVMGKEIKFLLHFVKESKQDESGMPNNRFLAERTGGTYSTLKVQPAELEDSGVYFCASRSLAGDGTGELFFGEGSRLTVL.

This clonotype appeared a few times. The chain employs TRBV6-5 and TRBJ2-2; 11 nucleotides agree with TRBD2. The CDR3 contains 15 residues. Germline V gene data show CDR1 as MNHEY and CDR2 as SVGAGI. With 4 bases clipped from V and 7 bases from J, the junction kept 5 bases outside the gene matches. This chain's CDR3 is CASSLLAGVNGELFF. CDR3 in DNA: TGTGCCAGCAGTTTACTAGCGGGAGTGAACGGGGAGCTGTTTTTT.

The sample holds many counts of this clonotype. This sequence joins TRBV29-1 and TRBJ2-5, with a tentative D call TRBD1 (6 bases). This CDR3 region has 13 residues. Germline CDR1 and CDR2: SQVTM and ANQGSEA. V lost 6 bases and J 1 base, leaving 12 bases between the germline ends. CDR3 amino acids: CSVTGQTQETQYF. The CDR3 bases are TGCAGCGTGACCGGACAGACCCAAGAGACCCAGTACTTC.

This clonotype was detected only a few times. This sequence joins TRBV20-1 and TRBJ1-2; D unresolved. The CDR3 contains 14 residues. Trimming pared 0 bases from V and 5 bases from J, leaving 13 bases between. Looked up from germline, CDR1 is DFQATT and CDR2 is SNEGSKA (reference sequence). The CDR3 loop is CSARDVQTQYGYTF. The DNA for the CDR3 is TGCAGTGCTAGAGATGTACAGACCCAATATGGCTACACCTTC.

The chain couples TRBV24-1 to TRBJ2-1; 10 positions match TRBD2. The CDR3 is 15 amino acids. With V trimmed by 7 bases and J by 6 bases, 8 bases remained unmatched. Germline CDR1 KGHDR, CDR2 SFDVKD. CDR3 residues: CATSPPAGGPNEQFF. In DNA, the CDR3 is TGTGCCACCAGCCCGCCAGCGGGAGGGCCCAATGAGCAGTTCTTC.

This chain connects TRBV6-2 or TRBV6-3 to TRBJ1-1; D gene uncertain. The germline gives CDR1 MNHEY, CDR2 SVGEGT. The CDR3 runs to 13 residues. With 6 bases removed from V and 3 bases from J, the gap between germline ends came to 11 bases. The CDR3 nucleotides are TGTGCCAGCAGCTACACTATATACACTGAAGCTTTCTTT. Encoded protein: CASSYTIYTEAFF.

The chain uses TRBV29-1 and TRBJ2-3; the match to TRBD2 covers 7 bases. Germline trimming cut 2 bases from V and 5 bases from J; bases unmatched to any gene: 7. The CDR3 loop spans 14 amino acids. Looked up from germline, CDR1 is SQVTM and CDR2 is ANQGSEA. As DNA, the CDR3 is TGCAGCGTTGAAAGGCTAGCGGTGGGAGATACGCAGTATTTT. This encodes CSVERLAVGDTQYF.

V and J are TRBV12-3 or TRBV12-4 and TRBJ1-5; 11 positions match TRBD1. With V trimmed by 2 bases and J by 7 bases, 7 bases remained unmatched. The CDR3 loop spans 16 amino acids. CDR3 sequence: CASSLRDRGSGQPQHF. As DNA, the CDR3 is TGTGCCAGCAGTTTAAGGGACAGGGGGAGCGGACAGCCCCAGCATTTT.

This clonotype was seen more than once but under ten times. The J gene is TRBJ2-7, the V gene TRBV4-1; D is ambiguous. CDR1 and CDR2 (germline): MGHRA, YSYEKL. This CDR3 region has 17 residues. V was clipped by 0 bases and J by 1 base, with 16 bases between them. In nucleotides, the CDR3 is TGCGCCAGCAGCCAAGAGACGAGTGCGACCTCATCCTACGAGCAGTACTTC. The encoded protein is CASSQETSATSSYEQYF.

This clonotype has more than one count but fewer than ten. The V gene is TRBV20-1, the J gene TRBJ2-7, with D tentatively TRBD1 (6 bases). The CDR3 runs to 13 residues. CDR1 is DFQATT and CDR2 is SNEGSKA in the germline V gene (reference sequence). The V end was cut by 3 bases, the J end by 3 bases, with 12 bases between. Here the CDR3 DNA reads TGCAGTGCTAGTTTTGACAGGCTCTACGAGCAGTACTTC. This translates into CSASFDRLYEQYF.

V usage is TRBV4-1 and J usage is TRBJ2-1, with D perhaps TRBD2 (6 bases). V shed 0 bases and J shed 5 bases, with 11 bases lying between them. Germline V CDR1 and CDR2: MGHRA, YSYEKL. CDR3 length: 15 residues. In nucleotides, the CDR3 is TGCGCCAGCAGCCAAGATCCCGGGAGCGACAATGAGCAGTTCTTC. Translating gives CASSQDPGSDNEQFF.